One sample yielded the 25 T cell receptor beta chains listed below, sequenced in a study of T cells in Graves' hyperthyroidism and ophthalmopathy. Researchers amplified the TCR beta CDR3 regions from RNA transcripts. Initially, a first-round RT-PCR of the TCR CDR3 employed the HTBI primer set. TCRdb recomputed calls from the multiplex PCR reads with MiXCR, one row per CDR3 protein. The sample consists of 75,000 to 100,000 distinct CDR3 sequences, about 51% of them appearing once. The specimen was blood. Receptors originate from a middle-aged woman with Graves' hyperthyroidism.

This sequence joins TRBV12-3 or TRBV12-4 and TRBJ2-5; D may be TRBD1 (5 bases). The V gene lost 6 bases and the J gene lost 3 bases, with 5 bases spanning the gap. The CDR3 is 11 residues long. The CDR3 bases are TGTGCCAGCAGGACAGAAGAGACCCAGTACTTC. Amino acid sequence: CASRTEETQYF.

This clonotype was recorded many times. The rearrangement uses TRBV20-1 and TRBJ1-1; D not resolved. V shed 3 bases and J shed 0 bases, with 11 bases lying between them. The CDR3 runs 14 residues. Germline V gene sequence: CDR1 DFQATT, CDR2 SNEGSKA (reference sequence). The CDR3 DNA sequence: TGCAGTGCTAGCCCCAGAAAAATGAACACTGAAGCTTTCTTT. Amino acids: CSASPRKMNTEAFF.

With regard to this clonotype: One junction end does not reproduce the germline sequence, and a read error may be involved. This chain connects TRBV5-1 to TRBJ2-3, with 11 bases fitting TRBD2. The CDR3 contains 16 residues. CDR1 is SGHRS and CDR2 is YFSETQ in the germline V gene. Here the CDR3 DNA reads TGCGTCAGCAGAGGAAGGACTAGCGGGTTGGCAGATACGCAGTATTTT. This codes for CVSRGRTSGLADTQYF.

The chain links TRBV3-1 to TRBJ1-1; 7 positions agree with TRBD1. Trimming took 4 bases from V and 12 from J; bases not matched to a gene: 8. Germline CDR1 is LGHDT and CDR2 is YNNKEL (reference sequence). The CDR3 consists of 12 residues. In DNA, the CDR3 is TGTGCCAGCAGCCGGGACAGCCCCGAGTCTTTCTTT. It is translated as CASSRDSPESFF.

This clonotype was detected many times. V gene TRBV5-1 combines with J gene TRBJ2-3; D could derive from TRBD1 or TRBD2 (5 bases each). Germline V gives CDR1 SGHRS, CDR2 YFSETQ. V lost 3 bases and J lost 2, with 22 bases in between. The CDR3 covers 18 residues. CDR3 bases: TGCGCCAGCAGCTCCACTGGACAACCTGCTAGCCACACAGATACGCAGTATTTT. Protein sequence: CASSSTGQPASHTDTQYF.

The J gene is TRBJ1-4, the V gene TRBV2, with 7 bases lining up with TRBD1. The ends lost 8 bases at V and 8 bases at J; junction bases unmatched: 11. The CDR3 sequence is 14 residues long. Per the germline V gene, CDR1 is SNHLY and CDR2 is FYNNEI. CDR3 bases: TGTGCCAGCCGTTTATCTGACAGGGAGGAAAAACTGTTTTTT. Amino acid sequence: CASRLSDREEKLFF.

This clonotype was observed many times. V gene TRBV20-1 combines with J gene TRBJ2-5, with TRBD2 matching over 8 bases. The CDR3 consists of 14 residues. CDR1 DFQATT and CDR2 SNEGSKA come from the germline V gene (reference sequence). V shed 1 base, J shed 4 bases, and the junction held 5 bases outside the gene matches. In nucleotides, the CDR3 is TGCAGTGCTAGAGTACCGGGAGGGATAGAGACCCAGTACTTC. Its translation: CSARVPGGIETQYF.

This clonotype turned up a few times. This likely comes from a read error, as the CDR3 has no conserved phenylalanine or tryptophan at its end. The limits of the CDR3 on the DNA are not certain, so only TCRdb's listed CDR3 is given. The gene calls are TRBV10-3 and TRBJ1-5; TRBD1 was called by the table and not checked on the DNA. The CDR3 is 18 residues long, counting both termini. Germline V gene sequence: CDR1 ENHRY, CDR2 SYGVKD. CDR3 residues: CATIHRDRESYSNQPQLQ.

This clonotype has a count of ten or more. A read error may account for a junction end that differs from germline. The chain uses TRBV20-1 and TRBJ1-5; 9 bases are shared with TRBD1. Looked up from germline, CDR1 is DFQATT and CDR2 is SNEGSKA (reference sequence). This CDR3 is built from 15 residues. CDR3 protein: CSAGESGTGWGAQHF. In DNA, the CDR3 is TGCAGTGCTGGAGAGTCCGGGACAGGGTGGGGCGCCCAGCATTTT.

The chain links TRBV9 to TRBJ2-2, with TRBD1 matching 7 bases. Germline V gene sequence: CDR1 SGDLS, CDR2 YYNGEE. V shed 3 bases and J 10 bases; nucleotides not matched to a gene: 3. The CDR3 runs 12 residues. CDR3 region: CASSGGQEELFF. CDR3 in DNA: TGTGCCAGCAGCGGAGGACAGGAGGAGCTGTTTTTT.

At least ten counts were recorded for this clonotype. The chain combines TRBV2 with TRBJ2-7; the D gene is possibly TRBD2 (6 bases). V was trimmed by 4 bases and J by 4 bases, leaving 17 bases between them. CDR3 length: 15 residues. CDR1 SNHLY and CDR2 FYNNEI come from the germline V gene. CDR3 nucleotide sequence: TGTGCCAGCAGTGTTGAGGACTACCTGACTTACGAGCAGTACTTC. Protein: CASSVEDYLTYEQYF.

About this clonotype: Compared with germline, one end of the junction differs, possibly owing to a read error. The rearrangement links TRBV10-3 to TRBJ2-7, with a possible D match to TRBD1 (8 bases). The germline V gene encodes CDR1 ENHRY and CDR2 SYGVKD. CDR3 size: 15 residues. CDR3 coding DNA: TGTGCCAGCAGTGAGACCGGACAGGGAGGGTACGAGCAGTACTTC. Its protein product is CASSETGQGGYEQYF.

The V call is TRBV10-2, the J call TRBJ1-5; TRBD1 might be the D (6 bases). Germline CDR1 is WSHSY and CDR2 is SAAADI. V shed 4 bases and J shed 7 bases, with 26 bases lying between them. The CDR3 has 18 amino acids. As DNA, the CDR3 is TGCGCCAGCAGTGCTAGAGGGGGGCAAGGGGGGAAGGGACAGCCCCAGCATTTT. Translation gives CASSARGGQGGKGQPQHF.

Remarks on this clonotype: This CDR3 is missing its conserved last phenylalanine or tryptophan, likely due to a read error. The DNA is omitted, as the CDR3 cannot be located on it reliably, and the CDR3 follows TCRdb's listing. V is TRBV7-9 and J is TRBJ1-1; TRBD1 reflects the table's D call only, with no check against the DNA. The CDR3 totals 10 residues, both ends included. Germline CDR1 reads SEHNR; CDR2 reads FQNEAQ (reference sequence). The CDR3 region is CASSPQGVLS.

The genes are TRBV29-1 and TRBJ2-7, with a weak D call TRBD2 (6 bases). Trimming pared 8 bases from V and 3 bases from J, leaving 14 bases between. CDR1 and CDR2 (germline): SQVTM, ANQGSEA. The CDR3 is 12 residues long. In DNA, the CDR3 is TGCAGCCCCCGGGACTTCCTCTACGAGCAGTACTTC. Translating gives CSPRDFLYEQYF.

The table lists this clonotype with many counts. The chain joins TRBV15 to TRBJ2-3; tentatively, D is TRBD1 or TRBD2 (5 bases each). Trimming cost V 10 bases and J 6 bases, with 14 bases left between them. The length of the CDR3 is 12 residues. CDR1 and CDR2 (germline): LNHNV, YYDKDF (reference sequence). In nucleotides, the CDR3 is TGTGCCAGTTCCGGGACCCCCGATACGCAGTATTTT. Translating gives CASSGTPDTQYF.

This chain uses TRBV12-3 or TRBV12-4 with TRBJ1-4; D possibly corresponds to TRBD1 (6 bases). This CDR3 contains 12 residues. The V end lost 7 bases, the J end lost 9 bases, and 12 bases lay between the germline ends. The CDR3 sequence is CASNQGGKKLFF. The DNA of the CDR3 is TGTGCCAGCAACCAAGGGGGGAAAAAACTGTTTTTT.

This clonotype was counted many times. The chain carries TRBV20-1 and TRBJ1-6, with TRBD1 matching over 9 bases. The V gene end was trimmed by 6 bases and the J gene end by 7 bases; junction bases not matched to a gene: 10. Germline V gene sequence: CDR1 DFQATT, CDR2 SNEGSKA (reference sequence). The CDR3 sequence is 15 residues long. The CDR3 spells CSATEQGAQNSPLHF. DNA for the CDR3: TGCAGTGCCACCGAACAGGGGGCGCAGAATTCACCCCTCCACTTT.

This clonotype was detected ten times or more. The chain employs TRBV7-8 and TRBJ2-2; possible D gene TRBD2, 6 bases. V gave up 1 base and J gave up 3 bases, with 12 bases separating them. This CDR3 is built from 16 residues. Germline loops: CDR1 SGHVS, CDR2 FQNEAQ. The CDR3 reads CASSLVMGGDTGELFF. In DNA, the CDR3 is TGTGCCAGCAGCTTAGTTATGGGCGGGGACACCGGGGAGCTGTTTTTT.

This clonotype was counted only a few times. The genes are TRBV20-1 and TRBJ2-2, with 7 bases identical to TRBD2. The CDR3 is 16 amino acids. With V trimmed by 3 bases and J by 6 bases, 13 bases remained unmatched. Germline V lookup: CDR1 DFQATT, CDR2 SNEGSKA (reference sequence). DNA for the CDR3: TGCAGTGCTAGCACCTGGGGGGAGGGCCTCCCCGGGGAGCTGTTTTTT. Amino acid sequence: CSASTWGEGLPGELFF.

The sample holds many counts of this clonotype. The chain is built from TRBV12-3 or TRBV12-4 and TRBJ2-5; TRBD1 is a possible D gene (6 bases). V was pared by 2 bases and J by 5 bases, with 9 bases between. The CDR3 contains 13 residues. The CDR3 protein is CASSLQGRETQYF. The CDR3 DNA reads TGTGCCAGCAGTTTACAGGGGCGGGAGACCCAGTACTTC.

This clonotype was picked up a small number of times. The rearrangement links TRBV10-3 to TRBJ2-6; no reliable D call. Germline values: CDR1 ENHRY, CDR2 SYGVKD. The CDR3 sequence is 12 residues long. Trimming removed 6 bases from V and 4 bases from J, with 4 bases in between. For the CDR3, the DNA is TGTGCCATCAGGCAGGGGGCCAACGTCCTGACTTTC. It specifies CAIRQGANVLTF.

A note on this clonotype: With a much larger clone just one base away, this may be a read error. The rearrangement links TRBV6-2 or TRBV6-3 to TRBJ1-1; D gene uncertain. Trimming took off 10 bases at V and 4 bases at J, with 7 bases between the two ends. This CDR3 comprises 10 residues. The germline gives CDR1 MNHEY, CDR2 SVGEGT. The DNA for the CDR3 is TGTGCCATCCTCGCCACTGAAGCTTTCTTT. Protein: CAILATEAFF.

With respect to this clonotype: The final CDR3 position lacks the conserved phenylalanine or tryptophan, pointing to a likely read error. It is unclear where the CDR3 begins or ends on the DNA, so no DNA is shown, and the CDR3 is as TCRdb lists it. The chain is built from TRBV9 and TRBJ2-5; TRBD1, the table's D call, lacks a check against the DNA. Germline V gene sequence: CDR1 SGDLS, CDR2 YYNGEE. Counting both end residues, the CDR3 totals 12 amino acids. Here the CDR3 reads CASSLKGGTDYC.

This rearrangement joins TRBV10-3 to TRBJ2-5; 9 bases align to TRBD2. Germline V gene data show CDR1 as ENHRY and CDR2 as SYGVKD. The CDR3 spans 18 residues. The ends lost 0 bases at V and 4 bases at J; junction bases unmatched: 12. The CDR3 loop reads CAISESISSGTWLETQYF. The CDR3 nucleotides read TGTGCCATCAGTGAGTCGATTTCTAGCGGGACGTGGTTAGAGACCCAGTACTTC.